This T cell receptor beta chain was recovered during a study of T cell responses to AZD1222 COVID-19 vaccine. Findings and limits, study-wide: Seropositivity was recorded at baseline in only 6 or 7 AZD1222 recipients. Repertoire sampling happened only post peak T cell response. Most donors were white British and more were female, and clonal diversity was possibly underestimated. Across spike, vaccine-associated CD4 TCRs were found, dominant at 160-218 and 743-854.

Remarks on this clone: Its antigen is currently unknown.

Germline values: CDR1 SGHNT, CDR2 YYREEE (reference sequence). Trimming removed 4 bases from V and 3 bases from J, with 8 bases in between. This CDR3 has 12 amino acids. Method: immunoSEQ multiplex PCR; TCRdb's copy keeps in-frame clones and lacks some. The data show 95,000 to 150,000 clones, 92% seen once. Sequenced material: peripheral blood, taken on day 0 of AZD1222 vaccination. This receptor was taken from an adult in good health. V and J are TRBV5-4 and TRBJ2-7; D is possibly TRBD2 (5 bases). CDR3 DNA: TGTGCCAGCAGCACCGGGATCTACGAGCAGTACTTC. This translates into CASSTGIYEQYF.